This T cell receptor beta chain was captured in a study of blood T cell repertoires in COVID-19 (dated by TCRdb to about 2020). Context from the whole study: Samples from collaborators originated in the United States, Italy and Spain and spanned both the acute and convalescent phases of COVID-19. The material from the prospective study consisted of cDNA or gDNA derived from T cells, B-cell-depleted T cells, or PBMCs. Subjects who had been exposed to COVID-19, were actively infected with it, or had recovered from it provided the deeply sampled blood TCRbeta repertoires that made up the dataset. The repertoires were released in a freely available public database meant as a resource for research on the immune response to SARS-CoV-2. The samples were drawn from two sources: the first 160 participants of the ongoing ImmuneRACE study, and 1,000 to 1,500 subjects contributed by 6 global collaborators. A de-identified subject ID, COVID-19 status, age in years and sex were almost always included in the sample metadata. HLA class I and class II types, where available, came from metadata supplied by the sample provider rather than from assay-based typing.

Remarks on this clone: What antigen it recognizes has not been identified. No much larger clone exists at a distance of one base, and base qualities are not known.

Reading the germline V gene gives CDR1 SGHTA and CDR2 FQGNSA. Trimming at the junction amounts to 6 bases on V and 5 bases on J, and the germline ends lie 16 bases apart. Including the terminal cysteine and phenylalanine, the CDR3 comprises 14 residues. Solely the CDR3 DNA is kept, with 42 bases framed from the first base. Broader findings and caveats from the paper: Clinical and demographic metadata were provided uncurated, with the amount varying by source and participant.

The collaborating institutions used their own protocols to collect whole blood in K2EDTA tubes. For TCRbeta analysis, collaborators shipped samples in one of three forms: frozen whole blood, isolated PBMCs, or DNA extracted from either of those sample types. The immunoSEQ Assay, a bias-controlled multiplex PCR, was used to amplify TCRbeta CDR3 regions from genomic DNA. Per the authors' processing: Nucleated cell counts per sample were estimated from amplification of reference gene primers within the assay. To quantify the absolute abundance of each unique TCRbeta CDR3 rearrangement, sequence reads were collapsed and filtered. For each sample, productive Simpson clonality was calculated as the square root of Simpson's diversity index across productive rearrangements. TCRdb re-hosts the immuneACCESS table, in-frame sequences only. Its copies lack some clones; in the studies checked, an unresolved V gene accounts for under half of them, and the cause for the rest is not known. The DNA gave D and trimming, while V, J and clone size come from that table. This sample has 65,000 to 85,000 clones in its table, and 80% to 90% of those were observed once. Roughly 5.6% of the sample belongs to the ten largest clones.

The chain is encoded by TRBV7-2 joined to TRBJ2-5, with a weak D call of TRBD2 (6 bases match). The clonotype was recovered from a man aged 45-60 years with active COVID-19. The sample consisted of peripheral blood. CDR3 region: CASRRIAETETQYF. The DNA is TGTGCCAGCAGACGGATAGCGGAGACCGAGACCCAGTACTTC.